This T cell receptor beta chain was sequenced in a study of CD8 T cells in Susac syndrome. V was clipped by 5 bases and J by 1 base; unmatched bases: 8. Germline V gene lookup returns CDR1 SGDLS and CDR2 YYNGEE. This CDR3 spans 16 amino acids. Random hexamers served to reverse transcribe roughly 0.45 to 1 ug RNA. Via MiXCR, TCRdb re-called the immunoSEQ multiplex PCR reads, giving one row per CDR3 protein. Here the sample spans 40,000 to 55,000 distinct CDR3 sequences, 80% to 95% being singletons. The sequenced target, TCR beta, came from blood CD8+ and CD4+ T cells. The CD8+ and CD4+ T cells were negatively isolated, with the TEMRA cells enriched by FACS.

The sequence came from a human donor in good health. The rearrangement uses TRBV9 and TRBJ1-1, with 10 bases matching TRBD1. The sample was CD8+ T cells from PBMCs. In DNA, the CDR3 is TGTGCCAGCAGAGAAGGACAGGGGGGGACGAACACTGAAGCTTTCTTT. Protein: CASREGQGGTNTEAFF.